This T cell receptor (beta chain) was identified during a study of CD8+CD57+ T cells in acquired aplastic anemia. About the research overall: DNA recovered from sorted CD4+ and CD8+ cells had a mean of about 3.5 ug. General observations from the study: Comparison of patients with controls identified nearly 30 shared CD8+ CDR3 sequences. Controls did not differ significantly from patients in CD8+ Simpson's diversity.

This clonotype has a handful of counts. Antigen unknown. Germline values: CDR1 MGHDK, CDR2 SYGVNS. The length of the CDR3 is 15 residues. The V end was cut by 3 bases, the J end by 2 bases, with 12 bases between. An expansion of CD8+CD57+ cells by flow cytometry had been shown in patients chosen for sequencing. The enrolled patients all had severe acquired aplastic anemia. The template used for profiling TCR beta VDJ and CDR3 was genomic DNA. One entry per CDR3 protein results from TCRdb running MiXCR on the reads. The sample carries fewer than 200,000 distinct CDR3 sequences, around half recorded once.

This clonotype was obtained from a human donor with aplastic anemia. Source material: sorted CD4+, CD8+, or CD8+CD57+ T cells (not recorded which) from PBMCs. This chain uses TRBV25-1 with TRBJ2-3; D is perhaps TRBD2 (6 bases). The CDR3 sequence: CASSDIAEPTDTQYF. Written as DNA, the CDR3 is TGTGCCAGCAGTGACATAGCGGAACCCACAGATACGCAGTATTTT. Looking up the rest from reference TRBV25-1 and TRBJ2-3 gives the full variable domain: EADIYQTPRYLVIGTGKKITLECSQTMGHDKMYWYQQDPGMELHLIHYSYGVNSTEKGDLSSESTVSRIRTEHFPLTLESARPSHTSQYLCASSDIAEPTDTQYFGPGTRLTVL.